These 3 T cell receptor beta chains originate from one sample sequenced in a study of CD8 T cells in Susac syndrome. Random hexamers served to reverse transcribe roughly 0.5 to 1 ug RNA. TCRdb ran MiXCR on the immunoSEQ multiplex PCR reads and lists one entry per CDR3 protein. The sample holds about 300,000 distinct CDR3 sequences, 75% to 90% seen once. Sample: CD8+ T cells from PBMCs. These receptor sequences come from a human donor with multiple sclerosis.

The chain is built from TRBV6-2 or TRBV6-3 and TRBJ2-1, with unresolved D. With 2 bases removed from V and 4 bases from J, the gap between germline ends came to 6 bases. The germline gives CDR1 MNHEY, CDR2 SVGEGT. The CDR3 extends over 13 amino acids. The CDR3 DNA reads as TGTGCCAGCAGTTACGTTAGATACAATGAGCAGTTCTTC. Protein sequence: CASSYVRYNEQFF.

V gene TRBV12-3 or TRBV12-4 combines with J gene TRBJ1-2; D perhaps matches TRBD1 (5 bases). V dropped 3 bases and J dropped 6 bases, with 14 bases sitting between them. CDR3 length: 14 amino acids. As DNA, the CDR3 is TGTGCCAGCAGTTTTGCGCAGGGCTCGGATGGCTACACCTTC. It specifies CASSFAQGSDGYTF.

The chain uses TRBV5-1 and TRBJ2-1, with D hard to call. This CDR3 contains 14 residues. Per the germline V gene, CDR1 is SGHRS and CDR2 is YFSETQ. The V end was cut by 7 bases, the J end by 0 bases, with 11 bases between. The CDR3 DNA sequence: TGCGCCAGCTGCCCGGCGGACTCCTACAATGAGCAGTTCTTC. This gives the protein CASCPADSYNEQFF.